The 18 T cell receptor beta chains presented below share a single source sample, sequenced in a study of blood T cell repertoires in COVID-19. The table came from immunoSEQ multiplex PCR; TCRdb's copy has only in-frame clones and leaves some out. This repertoire shows 75,000 to 90,000 clones, about 92% found once; its top ten account for approximately 7%. The sample comprised peripheral blood. The receptors stem from a man aged 18 to 30 with COVID-19, enrolled during active disease.

V usage is TRBV28 and J usage is TRBJ1-1; D is ambiguous. Per the germline V gene, CDR1 is MDHEN and CDR2 is SYDVKM. This CDR3 has 14 amino acids. V lost 2 bases to trimming and J lost 11 bases, with 18 bases between them. CDR3 in DNA: TGTGCCAGCAGTTTAAGAAGACCCTGGGTGGGCGCTTTCTTT. Translation gives CASSLRRPWVGAFF.

The sample holds one count of this clone. V usage is TRBV4-3 and J usage is TRBJ2-1, with D perhaps TRBD2 (6 bases). Per germline, CDR1 LGHNA and CDR2 YSLEER. The V end was cut by 5 bases, the J end by 9 bases, with 14 bases between. The CDR3 has 13 residues. The CDR3 DNA is TGCGCCAGCAGCACCTTCGGAGCGGGTGAGCAGTTCTTC. This codes for CASSTFGAGEQFF.

In this sample, this clone turned up once. The rearrangement joins TRBV5-4 to TRBJ2-3; perhaps TRBD1 as D (6 bases). The V end lost 10 bases, the J end lost 0 bases, and 15 bases lay between the germline ends. Germline CDR1 is SGHNT and CDR2 is YYREEE (reference sequence). This CDR3 contains 14 residues. CDR3 DNA sequence: TGTGCCTACTGTAGGGGACATAGCACAGATACGCAGTATTTT. Translating it yields CAYCRGHSTDTQYF.

V is TRBV7-4 and J is TRBJ1-1; 11 bases map to TRBD1. V shed 4 bases and J 1 base; nucleotides not matched to a gene: 2. The CDR3 totals 15 residues. The germline gives CDR1 SGHVT, CDR2 SQSDAQ. The CDR3 sequence is CASSSGQGANTEAFF. The CDR3 DNA reads TGTGCCAGCAGCTCAGGACAGGGGGCGAACACTGAAGCTTTCTTT.

V usage is TRBV28 and J usage is TRBJ2-3, with 10 bases identical to TRBD2. CDR1 MDHEN and CDR2 SYDVKM come from the germline V gene. CDR3 length: 16 residues. With 2 bases clipped from V and 3 bases from J, the junction kept 5 bases outside the gene matches. The CDR3 DNA is TGTGCCAGCAGTTTAGCTAGCGGGAGAGGGACAGATACGCAGTATTTT. It translates to CASSLASGRGTDTQYF.

This clone was counted a single time. This sequence joins TRBV6-5 and TRBJ2-7, with TRBD1 as a possible D gene (5 bases). V lost 10 bases and J lost 5, with 12 bases in between. The CDR3 runs 11 residues. CDR1 MNHEY and CDR2 SVGAGI come from the germline V gene. The CDR3 sequence: CATAGSHEQYF. As DNA, the CDR3 is TGTGCCACGGCAGGGTCCCACGAGCAGTACTTC.

The chain links TRBV7-9 to TRBJ1-2; the D gene is possibly TRBD1 (5 bases). This CDR3 has 18 amino acids. Trimming took off 3 bases at V and 0 bases at J, with 20 bases between the two ends. Germline V CDR1 and CDR2: SEHNR, FQNEAQ (reference sequence). The DNA for the CDR3 is TGTGCCAGCAGCTTTTTAGCGGCTTTCAGGGCTGCTAACTATGGCTACACCTTC. It is translated as CASSFLAAFRAANYGYTF. Full variable domain (remainder filled in from reference TRBV7-9 and TRBJ1-2): DTGVSQNPRHKITKRGQNVTFRCDPISEHNRLYWYRQTLGQGPEFLTYFQNEAQLEKSRLLSDRFSAERPKGSFSTLEIQRTEQGDSAMYLCASSFLAAFRAANYGYTFGSGTRLTVV.

The J gene is TRBJ2-1, the V gene TRBV28; D is perhaps TRBD1 (6 bases). Germline V gene lookup returns CDR1 MDHEN and CDR2 SYDVKM. V lost 5 bases and J 7 bases, leaving 15 bases between the germline ends. This CDR3 has 14 residues. CDR3: CASSLGTFLNEQFF. CDR3 nucleotides: TGTGCCAGCAGTCTCGGGACATTTTTAAATGAGCAGTTCTTC.

The genes are TRBV13 and TRBJ2-1; D remains ambiguous. The CDR3 runs 11 residues. CDR1 is PRHDT and CDR2 is FYEKMQ in the germline V gene (reference sequence). V lost 0 bases and J 14 bases, leaving 8 bases between the germline ends. CDR3 in amino acids: CASSLGVIKFF. In DNA form, the CDR3 reads TGTGCCAGCAGCTTAGGTGTTATTAAGTTCTTC. The full variable domain, its missing parts supplied by reference TRBV13 and TRBJ2-1, is AAGVIQSPRHLIKEKRETATLKCYPIPRHDTVYWYQQGPGQDPQFLISFYEKMQSDKGSIPDRFSAQQFSDYHSELNMSSLELGDSALYFCASSLGVIKFFGPGTRLTVL.

The chain employs TRBV28 and TRBJ1-1, with 8 bases that match TRBD1. After removal of 0 bases from V and 5 bases from J, the junction contained 5 bases not matched to a gene. Per germline, CDR1 MDHEN and CDR2 SYDVKM. CDR3 size: 15 residues. CDR3 sequence (DNA): TGTGCCAGCAGTTTATGGGGCCAGGGGGCGACTGAAGCTTTCTTT. Amino acids: CASSLWGQGATEAFF.

The J gene is TRBJ1-6, the V gene TRBV5-4, with 7 bases that match TRBD1. Per germline, CDR1 SGHNT and CDR2 YYREEE (reference sequence). The CDR3 has 14 residues. V lost 4 bases and J lost 7; bases outside the gene matches: 5. CDR3 coding DNA: TGTGCCAGCAGCCTTGACAGGGCGAATTCACCCCTCCACTTT. Its protein is CASSLDRANSPLHF. Together with reference TRBV5-4 and TRBJ1-6, the CDR3 gives the full variable domain: ETGVTQSPTHLIKTRGQQVTLRCSSQSGHNTVSWYQQALGQGPQFIFQYYREEENGRGNFPPRFSGLQFPNYSSELNVNALELDDSALYLCASSLDRANSPLHFGNGTRLTVT.

The chain has TRBV11-2 and TRBJ2-5; 9 bases are a match to TRBD2. V dropped 5 bases and J dropped 4; count of bases not matched to a gene: 5. CDR3 length: 14 residues. The germline gives CDR1 SGHAT, CDR2 FQNNGV. CDR3 loop: CASSALAGTETQYF. CDR3 DNA sequence: TGTGCCAGCAGCGCTCTAGCGGGAACAGAGACCCAGTACTTC.

This clone has a single count. V and J are TRBV5-8 and TRBJ1-5; D not resolved. The germline V gene has CDR1 SGHTS and CDR2 YDEGEE. V lost 4 bases and J lost 0, with 11 bases in between. The CDR3 has 15 amino acids. CDR3 sequence: CASSIGWASNQPQHF. CDR3 nucleotides: TGTGCCAGCAGCATCGGATGGGCTAGCAATCAGCCCCAGCATTTT.

The genes are TRBV2 and TRBJ1-1; TRBD1 is a possible D gene (5 bases). CDR3 size: 12 residues. CDR1 is SNHLY, CDR2 FYNNEI, per germline. V was cut by 7 bases and J by 5 bases, with 11 bases left in between. CDR3 loop: CASIGGRTEAFF. Here the CDR3 DNA reads TGTGCCAGCATCGGGGGAAGGACTGAAGCTTTCTTT.

The chain joins TRBV2 to TRBJ2-1; 9 nucleotides align to TRBD1. Unmatched junction bases numbered 7, after V lost 6 bases and J lost 4 bases. The CDR3 has 15 residues. Germline V gene data show CDR1 as SNHLY and CDR2 as FYNNEI. For the CDR3, the DNA is TGTGCCAGCAGGGGAACAGGGGGCGGTTACAATGAGCAGTTCTTC. Translating it yields CASRGTGGGYNEQFF.

The chain links TRBV5-1 to TRBJ1-6, with D maybe TRBD1 (6 bases). Germline CDR1 reads SGHRS; CDR2 reads YFSETQ. Trimming stripped 4 bases from V and 5 bases from J, with 10 bases between. The length of the CDR3 is 14 residues. In DNA, the CDR3 is TGCGCCAGCAGCGAGGACAGCAATAATTCACCCCTCCACTTT. Encoded protein: CASSEDSNNSPLHF.

The chain combines TRBV7-9 with TRBJ2-5, with D possibly matching TRBD1 (6 bases). Deletions cut 5 bases from V and 5 bases from J, with 18 bases between. CDR1 and CDR2 (germline): SEHNR, FQNEAQ (reference sequence). The CDR3 runs to 15 residues. This CDR3 reads CASSRMTPRGETQYF. The DNA of the CDR3 is TGTGCCAGCAGCCGAATGACACCAAGGGGGGAGACCCAGTACTTC. The complete variable domain, with remaining parts taken from reference TRBV7-9 and TRBJ2-5, reads DTGVSQNPRHKITKRGQNVTFRCDPISEHNRLYWYRQTLGQGPEFLTYFQNEAQLEKSRLLSDRFSAERPKGSFSTLEIQRTEQGDSAMYLCASSRMTPRGETQYFGPGTRLLVL.

J is TRBJ2-1 and V is TRBV9, with 12 positions matching TRBD1. The CDR3 runs to 15 residues. In germline, CDR1 is SGDLS, CDR2 YYNGEE. Trimming at V came to 3 bases and at J to 7 bases, leaving 5 bases not matched to a gene. The CDR3 DNA is TGTGCCAGCAGCGCCGGGACAGGGGGCATGAATGAGCAGTTCTTC. Protein: CASSAGTGGMNEQFF.